The TCR beta chain under discussion was sequenced for a study of T cell repertoires and Cas9 in healthy adults. The study, taken as a whole, reports: In vitro, SpCas9-reactive Tregs were reported to curb effector T cell proliferation and function.

For this clone: The antigen remains unidentified.

Only in-frame clones appear in the TCRdb table, and some are missing; sequencing was by immunoSEQ multiplex PCR. Counted here are approximately 21,000 clones, more than 90% occurring once; the ten biggest clones make up around 0.71%. The CDR3 spans 11 residues. J lost 9 bases, V lost 6 bases, and 8 bases had no gene match. From germline, CDR1 is DFQATT and CDR2 SNEGSKA (reference sequence). This chain connects TRBV20-1 to TRBJ2-7, with 7 bases identical to TRBD1. The sample consisted of CD4+ effector T cells (CD127+, CD25-, CD137-, CD154-) from PBMCs; culture status not recorded. The TCR was taken from a human donor in good health. The CDR3 DNA follows: TGCAGTGCCGTACAGGGGATCGGGCAGTACTTC. Protein sequence: CSAVQGIGQYF.